The next 11 T cell receptor beta chains were all read from a single sample in a study of T cell responses to AZD1222 COVID-19 vaccine. Generated by immunoSEQ multiplex PCR, the TCRdb table keeps only in-frame clones and is missing some. The listing contains about 140,000 clones. What was sequenced was peripheral blood. The source of these receptors is an adult in good health.

V gene TRBV4-1 combines with J gene TRBJ1-2; 8 bases agree with TRBD1. The CDR3 is 15 amino acids. Germline assignment: CDR1 MGHRA and CDR2 YSYEKL. J was trimmed by 6 bases and V by 1 base; bases with no gene match: 7. For the CDR3, the DNA is TGCGCCAGCAGCCAAGGACAGGGGTTGACTGATGGCTACACCTTC. This codes for CASSQGQGLTDGYTF.

The chain employs TRBV11-2 and TRBJ1-5; the D is unclear. Germline V gene sequence: CDR1 SGHAT, CDR2 FQNNGV. V was pared by 1 base and J by 0 bases, with 7 bases between. The CDR3 runs 15 residues. The CDR3 here is CASSLAGLSNQPQHF. The CDR3 DNA sequence: TGTGCCAGCAGCTTAGCGGGTCTTAGCAATCAGCCCCAGCATTTT.

The J gene is TRBJ1-6, the V gene TRBV7-2; D might be TRBD1 (5 bases). V lost 7 bases and J 9 bases, leaving 19 bases between the germline ends. CDR1 is SGHTA and CDR2 is FQGNSA in the germline V gene. The CDR3 extends over 15 amino acids. CDR3 DNA sequence: TGTGCCAGCAACGCGGGTTTGGGGGTCTTTTCACCCCTCCACTTT. Translating it yields CASNAGLGVFSPLHF.

For this clone: At one end, the junction sequence differs from germline, possibly due to a read error. This chain links TRBV6-1 with TRBJ2-7, with 7 bases that match TRBD1. This CDR3 region has 15 residues. CDR1 and CDR2 (germline): MNHNS, SASEGT. The CDR3 DNA reads TGTGCCAGCTGTGAACCGGGACAGTCCCTCTACGAGCAGTACTTC. Translated, it gives CASCEPGQSLYEQYF.

The CDR3 is CASSLIQGEAFF. The CDR3, as DNA: TGTGCCAGTAGTTTAATACAGGGGGAAGCTTTCTTT. The chain has TRBV19 and TRBJ1-1, with 7 bases fitting TRBD1. Germline V gene lookup returns CDR1 LNHDA and CDR2 SQIVND (reference sequence). The CDR3 sequence is 12 residues long. V lost 5 bases and J lost 8; bases outside the gene matches: 5.

The chain couples TRBV7-2 to TRBJ1-2; no clear D. V lost 1 base and J 4 bases, leaving 13 bases between the germline ends. Germline CDR1 reads SGHTA; CDR2 reads FQGNSA. This CDR3 comprises 15 residues. The CDR3 loop reads CASSLDGGRVYGYTF. The CDR3 bases are TGTGCCAGCAGCTTAGACGGCGGAAGGGTCTATGGCTACACCTTC.

CDR3 residues: CASSSAGGGNEKLFF. The CDR3 DNA is TGTGCCAGCAGTTCGGCCGGGGGGGGTAATGAAAAACTGTTTTTT. This chain joins TRBV28 and TRBJ1-4; perhaps TRBD1 as D (5 bases). CDR1 and CDR2 (germline): MDHEN, SYDVKM. The V end was cut by 4 bases, the J end by 4 bases, with 13 bases between. CDR3 length: 15 amino acids. Based on the CDR3 plus reference TRBV28 and TRBJ1-4, the full variable domain is DVKVTQSSRYLVKRTGEKVFLECVQDMDHENMFWYRQDPGLGLRLIYFSYDVKMKEKGDIPEGYSVSREKKERFSLILESASTNQTSMYLCASSSAGGGNEKLFFGSGTQLSVL.

The V gene is TRBV9, the J gene TRBJ2-3, with TRBD2 matching 10 bases. The germline V gene has CDR1 SGDLS and CDR2 YYNGEE. After removal of 4 bases from V and 4 bases from J, the junction contained 12 bases not matched to a gene. The CDR3 totals 17 residues. As DNA, the CDR3 is TGTGCCAGCAGCTTTGGAGGAGCGGGGGGGCTGGCAGATACGCAGTATTTT. Protein product: CASSFGGAGGLADTQYF.

The chain has TRBV6-5 and TRBJ2-3, with 13 bases that match TRBD2. In germline, CDR1 is MNHEY, CDR2 SVGAGI. With 8 bases clipped from V and 0 bases from J, the junction kept 2 bases outside the gene matches. CDR3 length: 15 residues. The CDR3 DNA reads TGTGCCAGCCGACTAGCGGGGGGAAGCACAGATACGCAGTATTTT. This encodes CASRLAGGSTDTQYF.

V usage is TRBV2 and J usage is TRBJ2-3; 7 bases map to TRBD1. Looked up from germline, CDR1 is SNHLY and CDR2 is FYNNEI. CDR3 length: 14 residues. V was pared by 5 bases and J by 0 bases, with 2 bases of the junction left unmatched. The chain's CDR3 is CASSRGLSTDTQYF. The CDR3 DNA follows: TGTGCCAGCAGTAGGGGGCTTAGCACAGATACGCAGTATTTT.

The genes are TRBV5-5 and TRBJ1-3; D is unclear. Germline V gene lookup returns CDR1 SGHKS and CDR2 YYEKEE (reference sequence). Trimming stripped 1 base from V and 6 bases from J, with 17 bases between. This CDR3 contains 16 residues. CDR3 in amino acids: CASSLLLSAPENTIYF. CDR3 sequence (DNA): TGTGCCAGCAGCTTGTTGCTGTCGGCTCCTGAAAACACCATATATTTT.